This TCR beta chain was documented in a study of blood T cell repertoires in COVID-19. The overall study: Whether acute or convalescent, the COVID-19 samples came from the United States, Italy and Spain. T cells, B-cell-depleted T cells, or PBMCs provided the cDNA or gDNA that served as material.

This clone was seen only once. Original processing methods: For nucleated cells, counts were estimated from reference gene primer amplification. The data were produced by immunoSEQ multiplex PCR, yet TCRdb's version contains in-frame clones alone and is incomplete. Clone size and V and J calls were adopted from that table, with D and trimming inferred from the DNA. The sample has some 260,000 clones; approximately 80% are singletons. CDR3 length: 14 residues. Deletions cut 6 bases from V and 1 base from J, with 9 bases between. Germline V CDR1 and CDR2: SNHLY, FYNNEI. The chain links TRBV2 to TRBJ2-2; possible D gene TRBD1, 6 bases. The clonotype originates from a man older than 75 with acute or convalescent COVID-19. The specimen was peripheral blood. CDR3 nucleotides: TGTGCCAGCAGGCCGGGACAGAACACCGGGGAGCTGTTTTTT. Translated: CASRPGQNTGELFF.